This T cell receptor beta chain was profiled in a study of early T cells in non-severe SARS-CoV-2 infection. The length of the CDR3 is 13 residues. Trimming took off 5 bases at V and 9 bases at J, with 18 bases between the two ends. The germline gives CDR1 SQVTM, CDR2 ANQGSEA. TCRdb ran MiXCR on the 5' RACE reads and lists one entry per CDR3 protein. The sample consists of around 61,000 distinct CDR3 sequences, roughly 16% of them appearing once. This clonotype was obtained from an adult who was a healthcare worker with PCR-confirmed SARS-CoV-2 infection or an uninfected control (not recorded which). Sample: whole blood, taken at baseline. V is TRBV29-1 and J is TRBJ2-3, with D perhaps TRBD2 (5 bases). For the CDR3, the DNA is TGCAGCGTTAAAAACACCAATCCGGGAACGCAGTATTTT. Amino acid sequence: CSVKNTNPGTQYF.